The 12 T cell receptor beta chains in this list originate from one sample, sequenced in a study of blood T cell repertoires in COVID-19. Measured with immunoSEQ multiplex PCR; TCRdb has only the in-frame clones, and not every one. The sample consists of roughly 28,000 clones, 80% to 90% of them appearing once. The specimen sequenced was peripheral blood. These receptor sequences come from a human donor with acute or convalescent COVID-19. The donor label of this sample is uncertain.

A single count supports this clone. This chain links TRBV11-2 with TRBJ1-1; 7 nucleotides agree with TRBD1. The CDR3 is 13 amino acids. V was pared by 2 bases and J by 9 bases, with 6 bases of the junction left unmatched. CDR1 and CDR2 (germline): SGHAT, FQNNGV. CDR3 loop: CASSLHQQGQAFF. The CDR3 DNA follows: TGTGCCAGCAGCTTACACCAACAGGGGCAAGCTTTCTTT.

V is TRBV19 and J is TRBJ2-3, with 9 bases matching TRBD1. V gave up 5 bases and J gave up 14 bases; unmatched junction bases: 8. Germline V lookup: CDR1 LNHDA, CDR2 SQIVND (reference sequence). The CDR3 is 12 amino acids. The CDR3 DNA is TGTGCCAGTAGTCCCCGGGACAGGGAGCGGTATTTT. It encodes CASSPRDRERYF.

This chain uses TRBV19 with TRBJ1-4; D may be TRBD1 (5 bases). V shed 4 bases and J shed 11 bases, with 26 bases lying between them. Germline values: CDR1 LNHDA, CDR2 SQIVND (reference sequence). This CDR3 is 17 amino acids long. In DNA, the CDR3 is TGTGCCAGTAGTAAGGGGCTGGAACAAGTCATGGTTGCGAAACTGTTTTTT. The encoded protein is CASSKGLEQVMVAKLFF.

This chain uses TRBV4-1 with TRBJ2-1; 10 nucleotides align to TRBD2. CDR3 length: 14 amino acids. Germline lookup yields CDR1 MGHRA and CDR2 YSYEKL. V lost 11 bases and J lost 10; bases outside the gene matches: 14. CDR3 in DNA: TGCGCCGGGAGTCTGCTAGCGGGGGCCCCGGAGCAGTTCTTC. Translation: CAGSLLAGAPEQFF.

This chain joins TRBV5-1 and TRBJ2-5, with D perhaps matching TRBD1 (6 bases). The germline CDR1 and CDR2 sequences are SGHRS and YFSETQ. The CDR3 totals 15 residues. Trimming removed 0 bases from V and 5 bases from J, with 14 bases in between. CDR3 residues: CASSLEARGSETQYF. The CDR3, as DNA: TGCGCCAGCAGCTTGGAGGCCAGGGGAAGCGAGACCCAGTACTTC.

The rearrangement links TRBV5-1 to TRBJ1-1, with D hard to call. Germline V gene lookup returns CDR1 SGHRS and CDR2 YFSETQ. Trimming pared 5 bases from V and 1 base from J, leaving 9 bases between. The CDR3 has 13 residues. The CDR3 sequence is CASSGLTNTEAFF. The CDR3 nucleotides are TGCGCCAGCAGTGGACTGACGAACACTGAAGCTTTCTTT.

The chain is built from TRBV5-4 and TRBJ1-2; maybe TRBD1 (5 bases). The germline gives CDR1 SGHNT, CDR2 YYREEE (reference sequence). The CDR3 totals 15 residues. The V gene lost 0 bases and the J gene lost 7 bases, with 16 bases spanning the gap. In nucleotides, the CDR3 is TGTGCCAGCAGCTTGGAGGGGTCTCGGTCGTTTGGCTACACCTTC. It yields the protein CASSLEGSRSFGYTF.

This sequence joins TRBV7-8 and TRBJ1-2; no reliable D call. V was pared by 5 bases and J by 0 bases, with 10 bases between. There are 14 residues in the CDR3. Germline CDR1 is SGHVS and CDR2 is FQNEAQ. CDR3 sequence (DNA): TGTGCCAGCAGCCCGAGTATAGCTAACTATGGCTACACCTTC. Its translation: CASSPSIANYGYTF.

The gene calls are TRBV3-1 (or the pseudogene TRBV3-2) and TRBJ1-4; tentative D call: TRBD1 (6 bases). This CDR3 has 14 residues. V lost 1 base, J lost 8 bases, and 11 bases lay in between. Per germline, CDR1 LGHDT and CDR2 YNNKEL (reference sequence). CDR3 coding DNA: TGTGCCAGCAGCCAAGTCGGGACACCGGAAAAACTGTTTTTT. This sequence encodes CASSQVGTPEKLFF.

The V call is TRBV6-5, the J call TRBJ2-7; 7 nucleotides match TRBD2. The trim removed 6 bases at V and 6 bases at J, leaving 11 bases unmatched. CDR1 and CDR2 (germline): MNHEY, SVGAGI. This CDR3 spans 14 amino acids. The CDR3 spells CASSKGGLGLEQYF. CDR3 sequence (DNA): TGTGCCAGCAGCAAGGGAGGGTTGGGGCTCGAGCAGTACTTC.

V is TRBV5-4 and J is TRBJ1-2; possible D gene TRBD1, 6 bases. Germline V gene lookup returns CDR1 SGHNT and CDR2 YYREEE (reference sequence). This CDR3 spans 13 amino acids. V was clipped by 0 bases and J by 8 bases, with 11 bases between them. CDR3 DNA sequence: TGTGCCAGCAGCTTGGAAGGGGGTAAGGGCTACACCTTC. This codes for CASSLEGGKGYTF.

The CDR3 spells CASSPTGIGLAGDIQYF. DNA of the CDR3: TGCGCCAGCAGCCCTACGGGGATCGGACTAGCGGGGGACATTCAGTACTTC. The rearrangement links TRBV5-1 to TRBJ2-4, with 13 bases lining up with TRBD2. This CDR3 spans 17 amino acids. After removal of 4 bases from V and 8 bases from J, the junction contained 12 bases not matched to a gene. Per germline, CDR1 SGHRS and CDR2 YFSETQ.